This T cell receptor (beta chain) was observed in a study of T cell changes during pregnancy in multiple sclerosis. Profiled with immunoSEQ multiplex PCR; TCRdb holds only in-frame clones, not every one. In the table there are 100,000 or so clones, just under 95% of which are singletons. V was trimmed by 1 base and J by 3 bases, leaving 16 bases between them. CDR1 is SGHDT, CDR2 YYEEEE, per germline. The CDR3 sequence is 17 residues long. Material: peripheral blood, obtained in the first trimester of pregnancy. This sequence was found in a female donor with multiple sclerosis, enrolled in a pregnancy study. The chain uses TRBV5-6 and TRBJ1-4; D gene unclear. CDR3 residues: CASSLLAGLQANEKLFF. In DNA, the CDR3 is TGTGCCAGCAGCTTGCTGGCAGGCCTGCAGGCTAATGAAAAACTGTTTTTT.